The 2 T cell receptor beta chains below come from one sample, sequenced in a study of T cell changes during pregnancy in multiple sclerosis (dated by TCRdb to between 2018 and 2021). Library creation used the immunoSEQ multiplex PCR assay. Sourced from immuneACCESS, this table was stored by TCRdb with only in-frame sequences that have V and J called. A share of the clones is absent; for the studies checked, an unresolved V gene accounts for under half, and the remainder has no known explanation. For this sample the table gives 40,000 or so clones, of which under 95% were detected only once. The ten largest account for almost 5.5% of the sample. Source: peripheral blood, taken in the third trimester of pregnancy. The receptors originated from a female donor in good health, enrolled as a control in a pregnancy study.

The CDR3 nucleotides read TGTGCCAGCAGTTACTCGGTCCAGGGTCTCTACGAGCAGTACTTC. Translated, it gives CASSYSVQGLYEQYF. This sequence joins TRBV6-6 and TRBJ2-7; tentative D call: TRBD1 (5 bases). The CDR3 is 15 amino acids. V was trimmed by 0 bases and J by 3 bases, leaving 12 bases between them. Germline CDR1 is MNHNY and CDR2 is SVGAGI (reference sequence).

The gene calls are TRBV7-6 and TRBJ2-7; 11 bases align to TRBD1. The CDR3 has 14 amino acids. The junction had 5 bases not matched to a gene; V was cut back by 5 bases and J by 5 bases. Germline V lookup: CDR1 SGHVS, CDR2 FNYEAQ. CDR3 loop: CASSPGTGGNEQYF. The CDR3 DNA sequence: TGTGCCAGCAGCCCGGGGACAGGGGGAAACGAGCAGTACTTC.